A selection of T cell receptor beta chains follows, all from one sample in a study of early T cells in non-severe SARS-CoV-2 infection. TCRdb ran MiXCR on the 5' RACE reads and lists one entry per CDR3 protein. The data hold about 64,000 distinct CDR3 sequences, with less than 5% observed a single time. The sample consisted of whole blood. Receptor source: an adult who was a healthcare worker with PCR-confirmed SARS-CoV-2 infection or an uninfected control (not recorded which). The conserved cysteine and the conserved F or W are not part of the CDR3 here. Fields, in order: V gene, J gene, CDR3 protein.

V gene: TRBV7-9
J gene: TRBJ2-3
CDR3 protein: ASSQTRGRDRTTDTQY

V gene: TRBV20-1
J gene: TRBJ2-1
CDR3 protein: SARDQPYNEQF

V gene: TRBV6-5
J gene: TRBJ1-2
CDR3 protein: ASSRTASNYGYT

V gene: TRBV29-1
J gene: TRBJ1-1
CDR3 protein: SVAGTGATEAF

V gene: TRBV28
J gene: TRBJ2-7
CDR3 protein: ASSFGVLKPYEQY

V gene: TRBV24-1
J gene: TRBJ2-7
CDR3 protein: ATSDSTGQDEQY

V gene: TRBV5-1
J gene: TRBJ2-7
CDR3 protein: ASRDSLPYEQY

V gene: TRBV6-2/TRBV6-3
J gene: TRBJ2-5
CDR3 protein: ASSSSGGAGQETQY

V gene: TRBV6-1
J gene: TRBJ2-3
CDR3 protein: ASSPAGFTDTQY

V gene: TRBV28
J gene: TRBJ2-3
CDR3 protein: ASITAGTTDTQY

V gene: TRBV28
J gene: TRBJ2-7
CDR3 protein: ASSSPTSGLHPYEQY

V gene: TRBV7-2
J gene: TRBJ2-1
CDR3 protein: ASSPGQVGNEQF

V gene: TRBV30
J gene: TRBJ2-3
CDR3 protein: AWSLAGRGDTQY

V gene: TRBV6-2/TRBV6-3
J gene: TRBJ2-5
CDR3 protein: ASSTPRSGGQETQY

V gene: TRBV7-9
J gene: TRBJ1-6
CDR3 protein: ASSLGTGQGSPLH

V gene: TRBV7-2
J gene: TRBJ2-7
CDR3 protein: ASNLARVDYEQY

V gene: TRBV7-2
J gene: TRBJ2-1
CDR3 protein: ASSFRTSGAYNEQF

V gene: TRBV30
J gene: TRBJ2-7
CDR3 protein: AWKGDRYEQY

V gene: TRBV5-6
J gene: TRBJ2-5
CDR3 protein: ASSLIREGYQETQY

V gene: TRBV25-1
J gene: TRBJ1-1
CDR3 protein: ASTSYMNTEAF

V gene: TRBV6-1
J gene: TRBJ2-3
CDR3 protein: ATPIPGSGHSRLIGTQY

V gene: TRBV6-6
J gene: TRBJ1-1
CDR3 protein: ASSYSGRTGTSSEAF

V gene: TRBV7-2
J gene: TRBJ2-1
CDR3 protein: ASSLVYGGSDEQF

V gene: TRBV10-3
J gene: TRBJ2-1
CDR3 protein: AILREEQF

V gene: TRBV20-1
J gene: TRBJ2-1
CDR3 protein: SARDGGSNEQF

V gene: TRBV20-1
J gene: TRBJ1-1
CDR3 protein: SARDPTGLKNTEAF

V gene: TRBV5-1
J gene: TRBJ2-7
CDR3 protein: ASSLAASATYEQY

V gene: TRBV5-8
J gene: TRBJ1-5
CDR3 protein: ASSSEGSNQPQH

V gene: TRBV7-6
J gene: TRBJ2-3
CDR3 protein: ASSPRISTDTQY

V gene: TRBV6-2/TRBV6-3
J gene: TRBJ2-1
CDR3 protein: ASSFRLAGGLGNEQF

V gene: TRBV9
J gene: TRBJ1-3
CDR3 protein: ASSVGVMGSGNTIY

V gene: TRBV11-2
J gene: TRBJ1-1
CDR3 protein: ASSFVTESEAF

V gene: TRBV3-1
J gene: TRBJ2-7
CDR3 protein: ASSQDPSGAEQY